The TCR beta chain under discussion was sequenced for a study of blood T cell repertoires in COVID-19. On the study more broadly: COVID-19 samples, acute and convalescent, were from the United States, Italy and Spain. Nucleic acid was either cDNA or gDNA, and it came from T cells, B-cell-depleted T cells, or PBMCs.

CDR1 is GTSNPN, CDR2 SVGIG, per germline (reference sequence). This CDR3 is 13 amino acids long. Trimming pared 3 bases from V and 6 bases from J, leaving 12 bases between. In the original analysis: Nucleated cell number was recorded as an estimate derived from reference gene primer amplification. Only in-frame clones appear in the TCRdb table, and some are missing; sequencing was by immunoSEQ multiplex PCR. V, J and clone size are those of that table, while D and trimming were read from the DNA. The table lists tens of thousands of clones, approximately 90% of them singletons. The chain is built from TRBV30 and TRBJ1-5; maybe TRBD1 (6 bases). This receptor was obtained from a man between 60 and 75 years old with active COVID-19. The sample comprised peripheral blood. In DNA, the CDR3 is TGTGCCTGGAGGGCGACAGGTGGTCAGCCCCAGCATTTT. Translating it yields CAWRATGGQPQHF.